The present T cell receptor beta chain was sequenced within a study of T cells in localized non-small cell lung cancer. Note on this clone: The target antigen is unknown.

Germline loops: CDR1 SGDLS, CDR2 YYNGEE. CDR3 length equals 15 residues. The ends lost 1 base at V and 10 bases at J; junction bases unmatched: 14. Data came from immunoSEQ multiplex PCR; TCRdb stores just in-frame clones and leaves some out. The sample includes about 53,000 clones, roughly 84% seen only once; the top ten take 17%. Study conclusions and caveats: Uninvolved adjacent lung showed higher T cell clonality than tumor. Prolonged overall survival went with higher T cell density in the blood. Because only a single region of the tumor was sequenced, heterogeneity remains possible. Adjacent lung tissue had a median approximately 61 of the top 100 clones found in the tumor.

Here the sequenced sample was peripheral blood mononuclear cells, taken before any cancer treatment. The chain is built from TRBV9 and TRBJ2-7, with 7 nucleotides matching TRBD1. The sequence derives from a man aged 35 to 69 with stage III lung adenocarcinoma. This chain's CDR3 is CASSVSVLAGGLQYF. The CDR3 nucleotides read TGTGCCAGCAGCGTATCCGTCTTGGCAGGGGGTCTCCAGTACTTC.